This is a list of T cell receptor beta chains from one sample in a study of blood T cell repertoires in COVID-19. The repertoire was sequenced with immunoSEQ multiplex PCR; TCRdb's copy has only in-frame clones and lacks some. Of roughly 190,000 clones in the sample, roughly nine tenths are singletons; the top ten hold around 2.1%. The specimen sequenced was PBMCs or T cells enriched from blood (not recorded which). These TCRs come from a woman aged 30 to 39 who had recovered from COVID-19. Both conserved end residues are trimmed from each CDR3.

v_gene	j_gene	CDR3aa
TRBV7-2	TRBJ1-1	ASSRTGGLNTEAF
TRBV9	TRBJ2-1	ASSARPVGTSTQF
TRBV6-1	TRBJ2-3	ASSENDFAGETDTQY
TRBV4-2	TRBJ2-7	ASSGGLDYEQY
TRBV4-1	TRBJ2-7	ASSQGGGSLGEQY
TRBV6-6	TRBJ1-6	ASSWGQDNSPLH
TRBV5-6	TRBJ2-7	ASSLAGAGREQY
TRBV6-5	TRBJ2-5	ASTLDSETY
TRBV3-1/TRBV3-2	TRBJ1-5	ASSQGPGDSNQPQH
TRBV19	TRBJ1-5	ASSTPFTGTGGQPQH
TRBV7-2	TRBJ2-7	ASSPGGTLTSYEQY
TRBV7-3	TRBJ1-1	ASSLSMNTEAF
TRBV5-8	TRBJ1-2	ASSLGVGNYGYT
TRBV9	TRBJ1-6	ASSAGTGISPLH
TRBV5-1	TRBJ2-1	ASSFTSGEQF
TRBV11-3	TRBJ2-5	ASSWARGLAATQY
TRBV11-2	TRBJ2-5	ASSPDRLKETQY
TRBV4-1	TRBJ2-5	ASSLLTGGGLEETQY
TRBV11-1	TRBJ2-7	ASSPRDRVSYEQY
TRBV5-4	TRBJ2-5	ATRLAGGETQY
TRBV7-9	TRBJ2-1	ASSLVVLASGSSYNEQF
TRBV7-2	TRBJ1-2	ASSADRGIYGYT
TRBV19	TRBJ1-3	ASSIGTGSSGNTIY
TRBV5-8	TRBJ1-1	ASSLGRDTEAF
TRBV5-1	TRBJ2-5	ASSRTDREEPQY
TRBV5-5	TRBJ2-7	ASSSQGGGSSYEQY
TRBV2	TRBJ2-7	ASSAGAGYYEQY
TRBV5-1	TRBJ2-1	ASSLGLAGVNEQF
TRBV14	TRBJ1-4	ASSQLTGGFEKLF
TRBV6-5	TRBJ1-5	ASSSGSTPNQPQH
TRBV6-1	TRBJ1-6	ASSESRQNNSPLH
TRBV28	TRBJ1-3	ASSPRQGWSGNTIY
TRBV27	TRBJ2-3	ASSLRDRPSTDTQY
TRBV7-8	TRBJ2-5	ASSRGTVAQETQY
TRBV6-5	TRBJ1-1	ASSGTGDEAF
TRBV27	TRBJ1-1	ASSPITRVVNTEAF
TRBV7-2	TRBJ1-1	ASSFMGQLEAF
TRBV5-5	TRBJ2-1	ASRDTYNEQF
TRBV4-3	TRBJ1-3	ASSQGQSSGNTIY
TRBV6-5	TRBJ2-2	ASKREGPTGELF
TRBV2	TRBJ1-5	ASSLDSNSNQPQH
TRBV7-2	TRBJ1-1	ASSYRDSHEAF
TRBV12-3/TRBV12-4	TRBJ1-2	ASSFAGNYGYT
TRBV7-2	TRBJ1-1	ASSLAGTGEAF
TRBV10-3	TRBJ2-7	AISSAGGASYEQY
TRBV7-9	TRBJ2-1	ASSLVAGDNEQF
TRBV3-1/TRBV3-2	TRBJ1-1	ASSFQGATTEAF
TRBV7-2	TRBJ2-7	ASSTSGDIVSYEQY
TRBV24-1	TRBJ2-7	ATRGQGHTYEQY